The entry below gives a single T cell receptor (beta chain) sequence along with its context. Data came from immunoSEQ multiplex PCR; TCRdb stores just in-frame clones and leaves some out. The sample has about 99,000 clones; around 80% are singletons. The length of the CDR3 is 15 residues. V was pared by 0 bases and J by 1 base, with 0 bases of the junction left unmatched. Looked up from germline, CDR1 is SGHNT and CDR2 is YYREEE (reference sequence). The record originates from a study of glioma-infiltrating T cells after dendritic cell vaccination. Study-level background: Samples are from glioblastoma patients in Phase I and II dendritic cell vaccine trials. Dendritic cells derived from monocytes and pulsed with autologous tumor lysate formed the vaccine.

As for time point: after dendritic cell vaccination, including at tumor progression/relapse. The J gene is TRBJ2-7, the V gene TRBV5-4, with 11 bases aligning to TRBD2. This specimen was blood, taken after dendritic cell vaccination. This clonotype was obtained from a human donor with glioblastoma. The CDR3 region has the DNA TGTGCCAGCAGCTTGGCTAGCGGGAGGTCCTACGAGCAGTACTTC. Translation gives CASSLASGRSYEQYF.